This record covers a single TCR beta chain. Its antigen is unknown. The same CDR3 is also encoded by other DNA sequences in this sample. Replicate PCRs from sorted subsets contained 200 ng DNA, which is approximately 30,000 T cell genomes. The method was immunoSEQ multiplex PCR; TCRdb's version includes in-frame clones alone and lacks a portion of them. The profile shows about 2.3 million clones, 93% of them singletons. These data originate in a study of shared clonotypes between healthy human individuals. Germline assignment: CDR1 SNHLY and CDR2 FYNNEI. CDR3 length: 15 amino acids. V was trimmed by 3 bases and J by 0 bases, leaving 9 bases between them. Regarding the study as a whole: Clonotypes that were shared across four donors made up approximately 5.1% of naive CD4 clonotypes. Naive subsets typically showed greater estimated richness than memory subsets.

The sample taken for sequencing was naive CD4+ T cells from PBMCs. The subset was: CD45RA+ positively selected. The chain employs TRBV2 and TRBJ2-1; D unresolved. The sequence was collected from a man younger than 35 in good health. Some clones in this sample may be carry-over from other donors' samples. The CDR3 here is CASSDRRGSYNEQFF. CDR3 nucleotides: TGTGCCAGCAGTGATAGGCGAGGCTCCTACAATGAGCAGTTCTTC.